This entry features one T cell receptor beta chain sequence. Method: immunoSEQ multiplex PCR; TCRdb's copy keeps in-frame clones and lacks some. Of some 190,000 clones listed, 91% are singletons. This entry belongs to a study of control samples from healthy donors and cancer patients. CDR1 SGHTA and CDR2 FQGTGA come from the germline V gene. The CDR3 is 15 residues long. V was cut by 5 bases and J by 2 bases, with 10 bases left in between. The sequencing sample was made of blood. The chain links TRBV7-3 to TRBJ2-6; D gene uncertain. The receptor was isolated from a young man in good health. CDR3 region: CASSPAVTGANVLTF. The CDR3, as DNA: TGTGCCAGCAGCCCGGCGGTGACTGGGGCCAACGTCCTGACTTTC. Full variable domain (rest looked up from reference TRBV7-3 and TRBJ2-6): GAGVSQTPSNKVTEKGKYVELRCDPISGHTALYWYRQSLGQGPEFLIYFQGTGAADDSGLPNDRFFAVRPEGSVSTLKIQRTERGDSAVYLCASSPAVTGANVLTFGAGSRLTVL.